The clone carrying this T cell receptor (beta chain) was found many times. Its antigen is not known. The study made its TCR cDNA through 5'RACE template switching. That step introduced a universal primer site along with UMIs. TCRdb reprocessed the 5' RACE reads with MiXCR, giving one entry per CDR3 protein. The sample shows around 50,000 distinct CDR3 sequences, 7.4% of them seen only once. This sample was included in a study of T cells after yellow fever vaccination. Study-wide context: Fractions with few cells were prepared using SMART-Seq v4 Ultra Low Input. Study-wide results and caveats: Post-booster samples contained most primary-vaccination clones (nearly 98% CD4, about 90% CD8).

Germline lookup yields CDR1 SGHRS and CDR2 YFSETQ. This CDR3 has 16 residues. V lost 1 base and J lost 0, with 12 bases in between. The sequencing used CD8+ T cells sorted from PBMCs, collected more than 13 days after the first yellow fever vaccination. The V call is TRBV5-1, the J call TRBJ2-3; D gene unclear. This receptor was obtained from a man younger than 35 who received the YFV17D yellow fever vaccine. The CDR3 sequence is CASSLYSSLSTDTQYF. The CDR3 DNA follows: TGCGCCAGCAGCTTGTATAGTTCCCTTAGCACAGATACGCAGTATTTT.